These 5 T cell receptor beta chains came from one sample sequenced in a study of OX40 agonist ivuxolimab in advanced cancers. Clones were read by immunoSEQ multiplex PCR, and TCRdb kept only the in-frame ones, dropping some. The sample includes about 31,000 clones, about 80% of them seen just once. This specimen consisted of CD4+ or CD8+ T cells sorted from blood, obtained in a trial of the OX40 agonist ivuxolimab. All receptors come from an adult with an advanced solid tumor such as melanoma, head and neck, liver or kidney cancer.

The rearrangement joins TRBV4-2 to TRBJ2-7; possibly TRBD1 for D (6 bases). Germline assignment: CDR1 LGHNA and CDR2 YNFKEQ. Trimming removed 0 bases at V and 2 bases at J, with 11 bases between. This CDR3 contains 15 residues. The CDR3 DNA follows: TGTGCCAGCAGCCAAGAACAGGGAAAAGCCTACGAGCAGTACTTC. It codes for CASSQEQGKAYEQYF.

The rearrangement joins TRBV18 to TRBJ2-2, with a tentative D call TRBD1 (6 bases). In germline, CDR1 is KGHSH, CDR2 LQKENI. Trimming took 0 bases from V and 5 from J, leaving 10 bases between them. The length of the CDR3 is 15 residues. CDR3 coding DNA: TGTGCCAGCTCACCACCGGGGGCGCAGACCGGGGAGCTGTTTTTT. The encoded protein is CASSPPGAQTGELFF.

CDR3 loop: CASSKACGEGGETQYF. The CDR3, as DNA: TGTGCCAGCAGCAAAGCCTGTGGGGAGGGGGGAGAGACCCAGTACTTC. The chain joins TRBV21-1 to TRBJ2-5; TRBD2 reflects the table's D call only, with no check against the DNA. TRBV21-1 represents a pseudogene. The CDR3 is 16 residues long.

This chain uses TRBV6-5 with TRBJ2-7; maybe TRBD2 (5 bases). V dropped 3 bases and J dropped 6 bases, with 12 bases sitting between them. CDR3 length equals 13 residues. From germline, CDR1 is MNHEY and CDR2 SVGAGI. The CDR3 DNA follows: TGTGCCAGCAGTTATGAGGGTTGGGGCGAGCAGTACTTC. The encoded protein is CASSYEGWGEQYF.

The chain has TRBV9 and TRBJ2-3, with D hard to call. The CDR3 is made up of 12 amino acids. Germline assignment: CDR1 SGDLS and CDR2 YYNGEE. V lost 4 bases and J 8 bases, leaving 11 bases between the germline ends. CDR3: CASSPSAGTQYF. For the CDR3, the DNA is TGTGCCAGCAGCCCTTCGGCAGGTACGCAGTATTTT.